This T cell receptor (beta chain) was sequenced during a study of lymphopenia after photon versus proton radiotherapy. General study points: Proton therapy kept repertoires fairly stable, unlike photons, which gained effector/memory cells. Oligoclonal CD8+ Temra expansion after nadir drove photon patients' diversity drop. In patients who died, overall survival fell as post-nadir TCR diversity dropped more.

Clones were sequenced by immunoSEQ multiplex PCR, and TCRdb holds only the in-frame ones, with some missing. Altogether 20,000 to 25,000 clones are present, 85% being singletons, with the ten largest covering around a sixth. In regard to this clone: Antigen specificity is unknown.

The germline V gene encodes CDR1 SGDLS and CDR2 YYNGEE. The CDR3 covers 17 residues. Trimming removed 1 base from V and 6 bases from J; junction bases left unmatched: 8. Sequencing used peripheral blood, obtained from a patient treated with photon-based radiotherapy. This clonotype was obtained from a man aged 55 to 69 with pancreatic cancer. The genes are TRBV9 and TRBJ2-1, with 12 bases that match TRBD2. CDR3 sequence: CASSVLASGGALNEQFF. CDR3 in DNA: TGTGCCAGCAGCGTATTGGCTAGCGGGGGGGCACTCAATGAGCAGTTCTTC.